This TCR beta chain was sequenced for a study of T cell responses to AZD1222 COVID-19 vaccine. Study-level results: Rises in breadth and depth of Spike-specific TCRs came after two AZD1222 doses. Researchers report vaccine-associated CD4 TCRs spanning spike, with dominance at 160-218 and 743-854. Baseline testing showed seropositivity in only a handful of AZD1222 recipients. Repertoire sampling happened only post peak T cell response.

The CDR3 consists of 13 residues. Germline assignment: CDR1 SGHRS and CDR2 YFSETQ. V dropped 6 bases and J dropped 3 bases, with 12 bases sitting between them. Sequencing was performed with immunoSEQ multiplex PCR; in TCRdb, only in-frame clones are kept and a portion is missing. The top ten clones hold roughly 1.5% of a sample with about 110,000 clones, around 89% of them seen once. Concerning this clone: What it binds is not known.

The clonotype was recovered from an adult in good health. The chain joins TRBV5-1 to TRBJ1-2; D unresolved. This sample comprised peripheral blood, obtained on day 0 of AZD1222 vaccination. The CDR3 reads CASTSEVDYGYTF. The CDR3 nucleotides are TGCGCCAGCACCTCGGAGGTGGACTATGGCTACACCTTC.